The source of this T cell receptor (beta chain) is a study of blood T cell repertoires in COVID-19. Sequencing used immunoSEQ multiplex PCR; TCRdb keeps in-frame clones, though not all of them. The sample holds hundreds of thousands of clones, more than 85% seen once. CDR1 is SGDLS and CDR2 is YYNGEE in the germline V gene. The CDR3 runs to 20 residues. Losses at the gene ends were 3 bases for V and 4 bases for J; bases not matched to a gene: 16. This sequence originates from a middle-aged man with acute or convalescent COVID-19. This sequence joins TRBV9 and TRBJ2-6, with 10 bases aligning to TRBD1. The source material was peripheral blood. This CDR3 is CASSAGQGPLLLQGANVLTF. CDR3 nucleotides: TGTGCCAGCAGCGCGGGACAGGGGCCCCTACTTTTGCAAGGGGCCAACGTCCTGACTTTC. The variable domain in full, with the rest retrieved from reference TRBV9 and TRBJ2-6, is DSGVTQTPKHLITATGQRVTLRCSPRSGDLSVYWYQQSLDQGLQFLIQYYNGEERAKGNILERFSAQQFPDLHSELNLSSLELGDSALYFCASSAGQGPLLLQGANVLTFGAGSRLTVL.